The T cell receptor beta chain under discussion was sequenced for a study of blood T cell repertoires in COVID-19. Study at large: Both acute and convalescent COVID-19 samples were obtained from the United States, Italy and Spain.

TCRdb's table, derived via immunoSEQ multiplex PCR, lists solely in-frame clones and lacks some. The data show around 250,000 clones, roughly 86% seen once. Per germline, CDR1 MNHEY and CDR2 SVGEGT. V shed 6 bases and J shed 8 bases, with 13 bases lying between them. This CDR3 is built from 12 residues. This TCR derives from a woman between 70 and 85 years old with active or convalescent COVID-19. The sample comprised peripheral blood. The gene calls are TRBV6-2 or TRBV6-3 and TRBJ1-2; D perhaps matches TRBD1 (5 bases). As DNA, the CDR3 is TGTGCCAGCAGCCCGGACATTGGAGGCTACACCTTC. This codes for CASSPDIGGYTF.